The 13 T cell receptor beta chains below were found in one sample sequenced in a study of CD8 T cells in ankylosing spondylitis. TCRdb processed the 5' RACE reads anew with MiXCR; each CDR3 protein has one entry. The data show about 310,000 distinct CDR3 sequences, 20% to 25% seen once. The material sequenced was blood, either unsorted or a sorted T cell fraction (not recorded which). These receptors all come from a female donor with ankylosing spondylitis or in good health (not recorded which).

The V and J genes are TRBV20-1 and TRBJ2-1; 8 bases are shared with TRBD2. The CDR3 extends over 15 amino acids. CDR1 DFQATT and CDR2 SNEGSKA come from the germline V gene (reference sequence). Germline trimming cut 7 bases from V and 4 bases from J; bases unmatched to any gene: 12. CDR3: CSGGRASGYYNEQFF. CDR3 DNA sequence: TGCAGTGGGGGTAGAGCTAGCGGGTATTACAATGAGCAGTTCTTC.

At least ten counts were recorded for this clonotype. The J gene is TRBJ1-1, the V gene TRBV5-1; 10 nucleotides align to TRBD1. The CDR3 has 15 residues. Germline CDR1 and CDR2: SGHRS and YFSETQ. The V segment lost 7 bases and the J segment 4 bases; nucleotides outside the gene matches: 10. The chain's CDR3 is CASQRTGTGVTEAFF. The DNA for the CDR3 is TGCGCCAGCCAAAGGACCGGGACAGGGGTCACTGAAGCTTTCTTT.

The chain uses TRBV2 and TRBJ2-1, with TRBD1 identical over 12 bases. The trim removed 7 bases at V and 6 bases at J, leaving 13 bases unmatched. CDR3 length equals 17 residues. CDR1 and CDR2 from the germline V gene are SNHLY and FYNNEI. CDR3 protein: CASTPSTGTGGPNEQFF. The CDR3 DNA reads as TGTGCCAGCACCCCCAGTACCGGGACAGGGGGCCCCAATGAGCAGTTCTTC.

The CDR3: CSAKGSNQPQHF. Here the CDR3 DNA reads TGCAGTGCTAAGGGGAGCAATCAGCCCCAGCATTTT. The J gene is TRBJ1-5, the V gene TRBV20-1; TRBD1 is a possible D gene (5 bases). Trimming took off 4 bases at V and 1 base at J, with 5 bases between the two ends. Germline CDR1 is DFQATT and CDR2 is SNEGSKA (reference sequence). This CDR3 has 12 amino acids.

This clonotype showed up many times. V is TRBV20-1 and J is TRBJ1-5; D unresolved. The CDR3 sequence is 14 residues long. Germline loops: CDR1 DFQATT, CDR2 SNEGSKA (reference sequence). Trimming pared 3 bases from V and 3 bases from J, leaving 12 bases between. Written as DNA, the CDR3 is TGCAGTGCTAGTGCAAACAGCCACAATCAGCCCCAGCATTTT. Translated, it gives CSASANSHNQPQHF.

The chain couples TRBV29-1 to TRBJ1-1; maybe TRBD1 (5 bases). Germline CDR1 and CDR2: SQVTM and ANQGSEA. This CDR3 has 11 residues. Between the trimmed V and J ends, which lost 6 bases and 5 bases, there was a span of 10 bases. The CDR3 here is CSVTGPTEAFF. CDR3 in DNA: TGCAGCGTAACGGGACCGACTGAAGCTTTCTTT.

V is TRBV4-1 and J is TRBJ2-3; TRBD2 matches at 8 bases. Germline V gene sequence: CDR1 MGHRA, CDR2 YSYEKL. The junction had 4 bases not matched to a gene; V was cut back by 3 bases and J by 5 bases. The CDR3 runs to 14 residues. As DNA, the CDR3 is TGCGCCAGCAGCCAGCGGGAGGAGGTAGATACGCAGTATTTT. It encodes CASSQREEVDTQYF.

This clonotype appeared a few times. The rearrangement uses TRBV20-1 and TRBJ1-2; D perhaps matches TRBD1 (5 bases). Germline loops: CDR1 DFQATT, CDR2 SNEGSKA (reference sequence). Trimming removed 3 bases at V and 1 base at J, with 6 bases between. The CDR3 spans 12 residues. The CDR3 region has the DNA TGCAGTGCTAGGACAGATAACTATGGCTACACCTTC. It encodes CSARTDNYGYTF.

This clonotype came up a few times. The rearrangement links TRBV20-1 to TRBJ2-1; the D gene is possibly TRBD2 (5 bases). CDR1 is DFQATT, CDR2 SNEGSKA, per germline (reference sequence). CDR3 length equals 12 residues. Deletions cut 5 bases from V and 14 bases from J, with 19 bases between. CDR3 amino acids: CSAPTPAEAEFF. The DNA of the CDR3 is TGCAGTGCTCCTACCCCAGCGGAGGCGGAGTTCTTC.

About this clonotype itself: At one of its ends the junction is not consistent with the germline gene, which may arise from a read error. The chain is built from TRBV5-1 and TRBJ1-1; D might be TRBD1 (5 bases). The CDR3 runs 15 residues. CDR1 is SGHRS, CDR2 YFSETQ, per germline. The CDR3 DNA follows: TGCGCCAGCAGTTTGGCCGGGGGAGGGAACACTGAAGCTTTCTTT. It translates to CASSLAGGGNTEAFF.

This chain links TRBV27 with TRBJ2-2; perhaps TRBD1 as D (5 bases). V was cut by 6 bases and J by 3 bases, with 14 bases left in between. This CDR3 is 15 amino acids long. CDR1 is MNHEY, CDR2 SMNVEV, per germline (reference sequence). In nucleotides, the CDR3 is TGTGCCAGCAGGTTAGGGGCGGTCTACACCGGGGAGCTGTTTTTT. It encodes CASRLGAVYTGELFF.

The V call is TRBV27, the J call TRBJ2-1; TRBD2 might be the D (6 bases). This CDR3 comprises 12 residues. V dropped 11 bases and J dropped 0 bases, with 8 bases sitting between them. Looked up from germline, CDR1 is MNHEY and CDR2 is SMNVEV (reference sequence). This CDR3 is CAAGGSYNEQFF. In DNA, the CDR3 is TGTGCCGCCGGGGGCTCCTACAATGAGCAGTTCTTC.

This chain joins TRBV2 and TRBJ2-7, with D hard to call. This CDR3 region has 13 residues. The V gene lost 6 bases and the J gene lost 5 bases, with 14 bases spanning the gap. CDR1 and CDR2 from the germline V gene are SNHLY and FYNNEI. CDR3 protein: CASRKDEINEQYF. As DNA, the CDR3 is TGTGCCAGCAGGAAGGACGAGATTAACGAGCAGTACTTC.